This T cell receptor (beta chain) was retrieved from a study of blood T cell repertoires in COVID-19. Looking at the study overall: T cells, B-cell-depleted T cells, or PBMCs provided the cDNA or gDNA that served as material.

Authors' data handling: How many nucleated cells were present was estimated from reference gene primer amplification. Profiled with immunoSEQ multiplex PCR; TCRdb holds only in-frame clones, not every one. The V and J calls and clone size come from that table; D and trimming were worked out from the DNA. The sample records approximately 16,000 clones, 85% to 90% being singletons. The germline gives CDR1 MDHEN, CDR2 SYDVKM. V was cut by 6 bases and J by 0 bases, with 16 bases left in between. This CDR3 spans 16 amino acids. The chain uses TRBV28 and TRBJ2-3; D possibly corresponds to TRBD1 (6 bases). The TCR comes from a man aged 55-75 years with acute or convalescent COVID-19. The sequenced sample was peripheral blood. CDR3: CASRPTGFSSTDTQYF. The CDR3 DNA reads TGTGCCAGCAGACCGACAGGATTCTCTAGCACAGATACGCAGTATTTT.